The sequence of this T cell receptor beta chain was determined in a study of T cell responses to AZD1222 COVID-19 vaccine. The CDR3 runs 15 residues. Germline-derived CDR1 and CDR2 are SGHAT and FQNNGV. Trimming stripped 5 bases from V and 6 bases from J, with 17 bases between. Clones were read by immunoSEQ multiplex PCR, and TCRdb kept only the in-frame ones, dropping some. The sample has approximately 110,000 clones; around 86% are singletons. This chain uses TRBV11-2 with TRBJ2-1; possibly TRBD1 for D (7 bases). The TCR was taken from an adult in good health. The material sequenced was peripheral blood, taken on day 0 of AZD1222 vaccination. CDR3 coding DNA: TGTGCCAGCAGCCCAGGGGGGACTCCCGGCAATGAGCAGTTCTTC. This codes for CASSPGGTPGNEQFF.